A single sample gave rise to the 23 T cell receptor beta chains below, sequenced in a study of blood T cell repertoires in COVID-19. Some clones are missing from TCRdb's copy, which holds only in-frame ones; the method was immunoSEQ multiplex PCR. The repertoire holds 350,000 to 400,000 clones, with about 90% as singletons. Sequencing input: PBMCs or T cells enriched from blood (not recorded which). These receptors were taken from a woman between 25 and 40 years old who had recovered from COVID-19.

The gene calls are TRBV2 and TRBJ2-1, with 16 bases lining up with TRBD2. The CDR3 is 17 residues long. Germline V gene lookup returns CDR1 SNHLY and CDR2 FYNNEI. The V segment lost 6 bases and the J segment 5 bases; nucleotides outside the gene matches: 7. The chain's CDR3 is CASRRGLAGGTNNEQFF. CDR3 DNA sequence: TGTGCCAGCAGGCGGGGACTAGCGGGGGGGACCAACAATGAGCAGTTCTTC.

The chain links TRBV28 to TRBJ2-4; D is possibly TRBD2 (6 bases). Trimming cost V 5 bases and J 10 bases, with 30 bases left between them. Per the germline V gene, CDR1 is MDHEN and CDR2 is SYDVKM. This CDR3 spans 18 amino acids. The CDR3 loop reads CASSPGGAPHVNIGIQYF. The CDR3 nucleotides are TGTGCCAGCAGTCCCGGGGGTGCACCTCATGTAAACATTGGTATTCAGTACTTC.

The J gene is TRBJ2-1, the V gene TRBV28; D remains ambiguous. The CDR3 has 12 amino acids. The germline V and J ends were trimmed by 5 bases and 13 bases, with 15 bases remaining between them. CDR1 and CDR2 (germline): MDHEN, SYDVKM. Written as DNA, the CDR3 is TGTGCCAGCAGTCTCTACCAGCGTGATCAGTTCTTC. It translates to CASSLYQRDQFF.

The chain combines TRBV7-8 with TRBJ1-5; 9 bases map to TRBD1. The trim removed 4 bases at V and 6 bases at J, leaving 4 bases unmatched. Germline CDR1 SGHVS, CDR2 FQNEAQ. The CDR3 covers 14 residues. The CDR3 sequence: CASSYHRGLQPQHF. The CDR3 DNA reads TGTGCCAGCAGCTACCACAGGGGGCTTCAGCCCCAGCATTTT.

V is TRBV19 and J is TRBJ1-5; TRBD1 matches at 9 bases. The CDR3 runs 16 residues. Germline CDR1 is LNHDA and CDR2 is SQIVND (reference sequence). J was trimmed by 6 bases and V by 4 bases; bases with no gene match: 10. CDR3 sequence: CASSRPGTGSVQPQHF. CDR3 DNA sequence: TGTGCCAGTAGTAGACCCGGGACAGGGAGCGTTCAGCCCCAGCATTTT.

V and J are TRBV19 and TRBJ2-1; possibly TRBD1 for D (6 bases). Trimming left V 8 bases short and J 4 bases short, with 15 bases between. This CDR3 is built from 14 residues. Per the germline V gene, CDR1 is LNHDA and CDR2 is SQIVND (reference sequence). In nucleotides, the CDR3 is TGTGCCAGTGAGGACAGACGGAAGTACAATGAGCAGTTCTTC. Its translation is CASEDRRKYNEQFF.

The chain is built from TRBV18 and TRBJ2-1; TRBD2 agrees at 9 bases. CDR3 length: 15 amino acids. CDR1 is KGHSH and CDR2 is LQKENI in the germline V gene. The V segment lost 1 base and the J segment 3 bases; nucleotides outside the gene matches: 1. The CDR3 DNA is TGTGCCAGCTCACCACTAGCGGGAGACTACAATGAGCAGTTCTTC. Translated: CASSPLAGDYNEQFF.

The V call is TRBV7-9, the J call TRBJ1-1; D might be TRBD1 (5 bases). The CDR3 covers 14 residues. The V gene lost 1 base and the J gene lost 8 bases, with 14 bases spanning the gap. Per germline, CDR1 SEHNR and CDR2 FQNEAQ (reference sequence). This CDR3 reads CASSLDPEGREAFF. DNA of the CDR3: TGTGCCAGCAGCTTAGATCCGGAGGGGAGGGAAGCTTTCTTT. Full variable domain (missing parts from reference TRBV7-9 and TRBJ1-1): DTGVSQNPRHKITKRGQNVTFRCDPISEHNRLYWYRQTLGQGPEFLTYFQNEAQLEKSRLLSDRFSAERPKGSFSTLEIQRTEQGDSAMYLCASSLDPEGREAFFGQGTRLTVV.

The chain links TRBV27 to TRBJ2-7; 8 bases align to TRBD2. The CDR3 has 13 residues. V was pared by 5 bases and J by 4 bases, with 4 bases of the junction left unmatched. CDR1 is MNHEY, CDR2 SMNVEV, per germline (reference sequence). DNA of the CDR3: TGTGCCAGCAGTCAAGGGACTAGTTACGAGCAGTACTTC. It codes for CASSQGTSYEQYF.

This clone was recorded once. V is TRBV13 and J is TRBJ2-5, with 7 bases aligning to TRBD2. The CDR3 sequence is 14 residues long. Germline CDR1 and CDR2: PRHDT and FYEKMQ (reference sequence). Trimming took 6 bases from V and 1 from J; bases not matched to a gene: 5. Here the CDR3 DNA reads TGTGCCAGCAGTCCCACGGGGGGCCAAGAGACCCAGTACTTC. Protein product: CASSPTGGQETQYF.

The chain carries TRBV19 and TRBJ2-5, with D perhaps matching TRBD2 (5 bases). Trimming left V 3 bases short and J 0 bases short, with 14 bases between. The CDR3 length is 16 residues. The germline V gene has CDR1 LNHDA and CDR2 SQIVND (reference sequence). In DNA form, the CDR3 reads TGTGCCAGTAGTATCGGGAAACAGTGGGACCAAGAGACCCAGTACTTC. It specifies CASSIGKQWDQETQYF.

This chain uses TRBV6-5 with TRBJ2-7; D not certain. The CDR3 is 13 amino acids. V lost 3 bases to trimming and J lost 0 bases, with 6 bases between them. From germline, CDR1 is MNHEY and CDR2 SVGAGI. In DNA, the CDR3 is TGTGCCAGCAGTTATTCGAGCTCCTACGAGCAGTACTTC. Protein product: CASSYSSSYEQYF.

The chain employs TRBV18 and TRBJ1-4; the D gene is possibly TRBD1 (6 bases). The V gene's germline CDR1 is KGHSH and CDR2 LQKENI. Trimming cost V 3 bases and J 4 bases, with 15 bases left between them. The CDR3 extends over 16 amino acids. CDR3 sequence (DNA): TGTGCCAGCTCACCCCCAGGGGTGGAGATTAATGAAAAACTGTTTTTT. This translates into CASSPPGVEINEKLFF. Full variable domain (remainder filled in from reference TRBV18 and TRBJ1-4): NAGVMQNPRHLVRRRGQEARLRCSPMKGHSHVYWYRQLPEEGLKFMVYLQKENIIDESGMPKERFSAEFPKEGPSILRIQQVVRGDSAAYFCASSPPGVEINEKLFFGSGTQLSVL.

This sequence joins TRBV7-2 and TRBJ2-1, with D tentatively TRBD2 (5 bases). Trimming stripped 2 bases from V and 10 bases from J, with 15 bases between. This CDR3 has 14 amino acids. Germline V lookup: CDR1 SGHTA, CDR2 FQGNSA. CDR3 nucleotide sequence: TGTGCCAGCAGCTTATTAGGCGCGGGCGGGGAGCAGTTCTTC. Translating it yields CASSLLGAGGEQFF.

CDR3 nucleotides: TGTGCCAGCATTTATCGCGGCAGCTCCTACGAGCAGTACTTC. Residues: CASIYRGSSYEQYF. The V gene is TRBV2, the J gene TRBJ2-7; D unresolved. Germline-derived CDR1 and CDR2 are SNHLY and FYNNEI. This CDR3 region has 14 residues. V lost 7 bases, J lost 0 bases, and 13 bases lay in between. Full variable domain (missing parts from reference TRBV2 and TRBJ2-7): EPEVTQTPSHQVTQMGQEVILRCVPISNHLYFYWYRQILGQKVEFLVSFYNNEISEKSEIFDDQFSVERPDGSNFTLKIRSTKLEDSAMYFCASIYRGSSYEQYFGPGTRLTVT.

This CDR3 reads CASSHRGRSWETQYF. DNA for the CDR3: TGTGCCAGCAGCCACAGAGGTAGGAGCTGGGAGACCCAGTACTTC. The V gene is TRBV14, the J gene TRBJ2-5; no firm D call. CDR3 length: 15 amino acids. Germline V CDR1 and CDR2: SGHDN, FVKESK. Trimming took off 3 bases at V and 5 bases at J, with 16 bases between the two ends.

The V call is TRBV18, the J call TRBJ1-2; 9 bases fit TRBD1. CDR3 length: 15 residues. Germline values: CDR1 KGHSH, CDR2 LQKENI. V lost 5 bases and J lost 4; bases outside the gene matches: 8. The CDR3 sequence: CASSERTGEAYGYTF. The CDR3 bases are TGTGCCAGCTCAGAGAGGACAGGGGAGGCCTATGGCTACACCTTC.

The chain is built from TRBV6-5 and TRBJ2-7, with 7 bases identical to TRBD2. V was clipped by 6 bases and J by 6 bases; unmatched bases: 11. From germline, CDR1 is MNHEY and CDR2 SVGAGI. There are 14 residues in the CDR3. The chain's CDR3 is CASSVTSALREQYF. In DNA, the CDR3 is TGTGCCAGCAGCGTTACTAGCGCTCTCCGCGAGCAGTACTTC.

V and J are TRBV11-3 and TRBJ2-3, with 9 bases aligning to TRBD2. The CDR3 is made up of 15 amino acids. V shed 5 bases and J 0 bases; nucleotides not matched to a gene: 3. Per germline, CDR1 SGHNT and CDR2 YENEEA. CDR3 bases: TGTGCCAGCAGCAGGACTAGCGTTAGCACAGATACGCAGTATTTT. Residues: CASSRTSVSTDTQYF.

This sequence joins TRBV5-1 and TRBJ1-6; 8 bases map to TRBD1. Unmatched junction bases numbered 7, after V lost 0 bases and J lost 8 bases. This CDR3 region has 16 residues. Germline V gene lookup returns CDR1 SGHRS and CDR2 YFSETQ. DNA of the CDR3: TGCGCCAGCAGCTTGGCCGCAGGGGGCACGGATTCACCCCTCCACTTT. It translates to CASSLAAGGTDSPLHF.

The V gene is TRBV10-3, the J gene TRBJ2-7; TRBD1 aligns across 7 bases. This CDR3 spans 13 amino acids. Germline CDR1 ENHRY, CDR2 SYGVKD. V shed 3 bases and J 5 bases; nucleotides not matched to a gene: 4. This chain's CDR3 is CAISDRQGDEQYF. As DNA, the CDR3 is TGTGCCATCAGTGATCGACAGGGCGACGAGCAGTACTTC.

The chain combines TRBV5-5 with TRBJ2-5; 7 nucleotides match TRBD1. The V and J ends lost 3 bases and 4 bases, in that order; junction bases with no gene match: 12. The V gene's germline CDR1 is SGHKS and CDR2 YYEKEE (reference sequence). The CDR3 is made up of 16 amino acids. CDR3 region: CASSSQQGLRGETQYF. The CDR3 DNA reads TGTGCCAGCAGCTCCCAACAGGGGTTAAGGGGAGAGACCCAGTACTTC.

The chain recombines TRBV5-4 with TRBJ2-2; D is ambiguous. This CDR3 spans 16 amino acids. V was clipped by 0 bases and J by 0 bases, with 9 bases between them. CDR1 and CDR2 (germline): SGHNT, YYREEE (reference sequence). This CDR3 reads CASSLVRRSNTGELFF. DNA for the CDR3: TGTGCCAGCAGCTTGGTCCGTCGTTCGAACACCGGGGAGCTGTTTTTT.